This T cell receptor (beta chain) appears in the sequencing data of a study of CD8 T cells in Susac syndrome. Reverse transcription of roughly 0.45 to 1 ug RNA used random hexamers. Amplification of the TCR beta CDR3 was carried out by immunoSEQ multiplex PCR, which spanned a total of 54 Vbeta and 13 Jbeta segments. MiXCR was run by TCRdb on the immunoSEQ multiplex PCR reads, yielding one entry per CDR3 protein. The table lists 90,000 to 150,000 distinct CDR3 sequences, about 90% of them singletons. The CDR3 is 14 amino acids. V was cut by 0 bases and J by 2 bases, with 11 bases left in between. CDR1 is DFQATT, CDR2 SNEGSKA, per germline (reference sequence). Sequencing targeted TCR beta in T cells from blood (CD8+ and CD4+). Controls matched for age and sex were healthy donors. In contrast to the negatively isolated CD8+ and CD4+ T cells, TEMRA cells were FACS-enriched.

This chain joins TRBV20-1 and TRBJ2-7, with D perhaps being TRBD1 or TRBD2 (6 bases each). This TCR came from a human donor in good health. The specimen was CD4+ T cells from PBMCs. CDR3 sequence (DNA): TGCAGTGCTAGAGATGGGCGGGACACCTACGAGCAGTACTTC. This gives the protein CSARDGRDTYEQYF.